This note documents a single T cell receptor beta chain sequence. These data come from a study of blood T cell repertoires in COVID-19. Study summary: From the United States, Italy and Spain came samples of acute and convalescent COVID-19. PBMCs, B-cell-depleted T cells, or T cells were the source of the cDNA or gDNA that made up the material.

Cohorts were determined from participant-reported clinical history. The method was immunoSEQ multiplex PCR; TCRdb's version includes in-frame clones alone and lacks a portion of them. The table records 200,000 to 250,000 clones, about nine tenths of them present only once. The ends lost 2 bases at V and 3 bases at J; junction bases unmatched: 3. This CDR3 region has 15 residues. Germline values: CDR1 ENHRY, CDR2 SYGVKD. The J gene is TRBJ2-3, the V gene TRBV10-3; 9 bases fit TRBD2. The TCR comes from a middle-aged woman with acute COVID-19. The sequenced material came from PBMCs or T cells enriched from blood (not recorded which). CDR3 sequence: CAISEGGGATDTQYF. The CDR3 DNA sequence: TGTGCCATCAGTGAGGGCGGGGGGGCAACAGATACGCAGTATTTT.